These T cell receptor beta chains were read from a single sample in a study of T cells after yellow fever vaccination. Each CDR3 protein is one row after TCRdb ran MiXCR on the 5' RACE reads. The table lists approximately 510,000 distinct CDR3 sequences, roughly 22% of them singletons, with about 17% in the top ten. The specimen comprised PBMCs, sampled 21 days after the first yellow fever vaccination. Receptors were obtained from a man between 18 and 29 years old who received the YFV17D yellow fever vaccine. Each CDR3 is given with its conserved first and last residue. The order of the fields is CDR3 protein, CDR3 DNA, D gene, J gene, clone size, V gene. The D gene is left open where the match is weak. Not every row has a clone size; where given, it reads once, few, many or a size class.

CASSAQGGKNIQYF | TGTGCCAGCAGCGCTCAGGGAGGCAAAAACATTCAGTACTTC | . | TRBJ2-4 | . | TRBV11-2
CASTLGGGFQETQYF | TGTGCCAGCACCCTAGGGGGGGGCTTCCAAGAGACCCAGTACTTC | . | TRBJ2-5 | few | TRBV7-8
CASRNTRGNEQFF | TGTGCCAGCAGAAATACCCGGGGTAATGAGCAGTTCTTC | . | TRBJ2-1 | . | TRBV6-2/TRBV6-3
CASDPSGDSYNEQFF | TGTGCTAGTGACCCCAGCGGGGATTCCTACAATGAGCAGTTCTTC | TRBD2 | TRBJ2-1 | few | TRBV12-5
CASTFGGLATDTQYF | TGTGCCAGCACCTTCGGGGGGCTAGCCACAGATACGCAGTATTTT | . | TRBJ2-3 | . | TRBV9
CASSLPPAGGNTIYF | TGTGCCAGCAGCTTACCCCCAGCGGGTGGAAACACCATATATTTT | . | TRBJ1-3 | . | TRBV7-2
CATSREFRGGREKLFF | TGTGCCACCAGCAGAGAGTTTCGAGGGGGCAGGGAAAAACTGTTTTTT | TRBD1 | TRBJ1-4 | . | TRBV15
CASSWGGLAGGPSLGEQFF | TGTGCCAGCAGTTGGGGCGGACTAGCGGGGGGGCCGAGTCTCGGTGAGCAGTTCTTC | TRBD2 | TRBJ2-1 | . | TRBV12-3/TRBV12-4
CASSLAALEAAEAFF | TGTGCCAGCAGCCTAGCCGCCCTAGAAGCGGCTGAAGCTTTCTTT | . | TRBJ1-1 | . | TRBV12-3/TRBV12-4
CASSVSSGSSYEQYF | TGTGCCAGCAGCGTAAGTTCGGGGAGCTCCTACGAGCAGTACTTC | . | TRBJ2-7 | . | TRBV9
CASSLTGVDNEQFF | TGCGCCAGCAGCCTGACAGGGGTTGACAATGAGCAGTTCTTC | TRBD1 | TRBJ2-1 | . | TRBV5-1
CASSQGSGRASNSPLHF | TGCGCCAGCAGCCAGGGTTCGGGCAGGGCAAGTAATTCACCCCTCCACTTT | . | TRBJ1-6 | few | TRBV4-3
CASSPGDPYNYGYTF | TGTGCCAGCAGCCCAGGGGATCCTTACAACTATGGCTACACCTTC | . | TRBJ1-2 | few | TRBV6-6
CAWATQAGNEQFF | TGTGCCTGGGCCACACAGGCGGGTAATGAGCAGTTCTTC | . | TRBJ2-1 | few | TRBV30
CASSVMTDSYGYTF | TGCGCCAGCAGCGTTATGACGGATTCCTATGGCTACACCTTC | . | TRBJ1-2 | few | TRBV5-1
CATQIEGRDTGELFF | TGTGCCACACAAATTGAAGGCCGCGACACCGGGGAGCTGTTTTTT | . | TRBJ2-2 | . | TRBV6-1
CASSVDREGETQYF | TGTGCCAGCAGCGTAGACAGGGAGGGCGAGACCCAGTACTTC | . | TRBJ2-5 | . | TRBV9
CASSFGGRYNEQFF | TGTGCCAGTAGTTTCGGGGGGCGTTACAATGAGCAGTTCTTC | . | TRBJ2-1 | few | TRBV19
CASSLTVGAGETQYF | TGTGCCAGCAGCTTAACGGTGGGGGCAGGGGAGACCCAGTACTTC | . | TRBJ2-5 | few | TRBV7-3
CAITVTSISEQFF | TGTGCCATCACGGTGACTAGCATCAGTGAGCAGTTCTTC | TRBD2 | TRBJ2-1 | . | TRBV7-2
CSARRSSYSNQPQHF | TGCAGTGCTAGAAGAAGCAGCTATAGCAATCAGCCCCAGCATTTT | . | TRBJ1-5 | . | TRBV20-1
CSIRTSGYNEQFF | TGCAGTATTCGGACTAGCGGATACAATGAGCAGTTCTTC | TRBD2 | TRBJ2-1 | . | TRBV20-1
CASSQAAGQLGNYGYTF | TGCGCCAGCAGCCAAGCCGCGGGACAGCTGGGGAACTATGGCTACACCTTC | TRBD1 | TRBJ1-2 | few | TRBV4-1
CASSVLRTGSEQYF | TGTGCCAGTAGTGTCCTTCGGACAGGGTCCGAGCAGTACTTC | TRBD1 | TRBJ2-7 | few | TRBV19
CSARAGMNTEAFF | TGCAGTGCTAGAGCCGGCATGAACACTGAAGCTTTCTTT | . | TRBJ1-1 | few | TRBV20-1
CASSQVGHAGDSYEQYF | TGTGCCAGCAGCCAAGTGGGCCACGCGGGGGACTCCTACGAGCAGTACTTC | TRBD2 | TRBJ2-7 | few | TRBV4-2
CSAPGAGAETQYF | TGCAGTGCTCCCGGCGCGGGGGCAGAGACCCAGTACTTC | . | TRBJ2-5 | . | TRBV20-1
CASGGYSGNTIYF | TGTGCCAGCGGGGGATATTCTGGAAACACCATATATTTT | . | TRBJ1-3 | few | TRBV3-1
CASSYGTGVVETQYF | TGCGCCAGCAGCTACGGGACAGGGGTTGTGGAGACCCAGTACTTC | TRBD1 | TRBJ2-5 | few | TRBV5-1
CSAWTGIDTEAFF | TGCAGTGCCTGGACAGGGATCGACACTGAAGCTTTCTTT | TRBD1 | TRBJ1-1 | . | TRBV20-1
CSARDNDRASTDTQYF | TGCAGTGCTAGAGATAACGACAGGGCTAGCACAGATACGCAGTATTTT | TRBD1 | TRBJ2-3 | . | TRBV20-1
CASSFRRGPGDTQYF | TGTGCCAGCAGCTTCCGGCGGGGGCCAGGGGATACGCAGTATTTT | . | TRBJ2-3 | few | TRBV7-9
CASSHRTSGGTDTQYF | TGCGCCAGCAGCCACCGGACTAGCGGGGGAACAGATACGCAGTATTTT | TRBD2 | TRBJ2-3 | . | TRBV4-1
CATIGPRTGCEAFF | TGTGCCACCATCGGCCCCAGGACAGGCTGCGAAGCTTTCTTT | . | TRBJ1-1 | . | TRBV21-1
CASSLNWGQGANEQFF | TGTGCCAGCAGTTTAAATTGGGGACAGGGGGCGAATGAGCAGTTCTTC | TRBD1 | TRBJ2-1 | few | TRBV28
CASSQVVLEGYTF | TGTGCCAGCAGCCAAGTAGTACTAGAGGGCTACACCTTC | . | TRBJ1-2 | . | TRBV4-2
CASSYRAATYEQYF | TGTGCCAGCAGTTACCGGGCGGCTACCTACGAGCAGTACTTC | . | TRBJ2-7 | few | TRBV6-2/TRBV6-3
CASSPREEGAEQYF | TGTGCCAGCTCACCACGGGAAGAAGGTGCCGAGCAGTACTTC | . | TRBJ2-7 | . | TRBV18
CASSLVGGMDTIYF | TGTGCCAGCAGCTTAGTGGGGGGAATGGACACCATATATTTT | . | TRBJ1-3 | . | TRBV7-2
CASNPDFSTDTQYF | TGTGCCAGCAACCCCGACTTTAGCACAGATACGCAGTATTTT | . | TRBJ2-3 | few | TRBV28
CASKGTFGGSFF | TGTGCCAGCAAGGGGACCTTCGGGGGGTCGTTCTTC | TRBD2 | TRBJ2-1 | . | TRBV6-2/TRBV6-3
CAIGQGSYGYTF | TGTGCCATCGGACAGGGAAGCTATGGCTACACCTTC | TRBD1 | TRBJ1-2 | few | TRBV10-3
CASSAPPGGGSYNEQFF | TGTGCCAGCAGCGCACCCCCCGGGGGGGGGAGCTACAATGAGCAGTTCTTC | TRBD2 | TRBJ2-1 | few | TRBV9
CASSSRRLWIQPQHF | TGTGCCAGCAGCTCCCGACGGCTGTGGATTCAGCCCCAGCATTTT | . | TRBJ1-5 | . | TRBV21-1
CASSQGGWTEAFF | TGCGCCAGCAGCCAAGGCGGATGGACTGAAGCTTTCTTT | . | TRBJ1-1 | . | TRBV4-3
CASSFSPGTGGRETQYF | TGTGCCAGCAGCTTTTCTCCCGGGACAGGGGGCCGGGAGACCCAGTACTTC | TRBD1 | TRBJ2-5 | . | TRBV9
CASTLWLPTDTQYF | TGTGCCAGCACCCTATGGCTCCCGACAGATACGCAGTATTTT | . | TRBJ2-3 | many | TRBV12-3/TRBV12-4
CASTQGQGQTQYF | TGTGCCAGCACGCAAGGGCAGGGACAGACCCAGTACTTC | . | TRBJ2-5 | few | TRBV6-1
CATSNLRQGTAFF | TGTGCCACCAGCAACTTACGACAGGGAACGGCTTTCTTT | TRBD1 | TRBJ1-1 | . | TRBV15
CASSSGQNNEKLFF | TGTGCCAGCAGCTCGGGACAAAATAATGAAAAACTGTTTTTT | . | TRBJ1-4 | many | TRBV5-4
CSVRGALEQYF | TGCAGCGTGCGAGGGGCCCTCGAGCAGTACTTC | . | TRBJ2-7 | few | TRBV29-1
CARATGGHEQFF | TGCGCCAGGGCGACAGGTGGGCATGAGCAGTTCTTC | . | TRBJ2-1 | . | TRBV23-1
CASSLVGGAYEQYF | TGCGCCAGCAGCTTGGTCGGGGGGGCCTACGAGCAGTACTTC | TRBD2 | TRBJ2-7 | . | TRBV5-1
CASNEEAFDNSPLHF | TGTGCCAGCAACGAAGAGGCATTTGATAATTCACCCCTCCACTTT | . | TRBJ1-6 | few | TRBV7-8
CASSLMRVLDNSPLHF | TGTGCCAGCAGCTTAATGCGGGTGTTAGATAATTCACCCCTCCACTTT | . | TRBJ1-6 | . | TRBV7-2
CASSQDWAGSSYEQYF | TGCGCCAGCAGCCAAGATTGGGCAGGAAGTTCCTACGAGCAGTACTTC | . | TRBJ2-7 | few | TRBV4-3
CASSHLQETQYF | TGTGCCAGCAGTCACCTACAAGAGACCCAGTACTTC | . | TRBJ2-5 | . | TRBV27
CASSPGRIGGGYTF | TGTGCCAGCAGCCCGGGACGGATTGGAGGGGGCTACACCTTC | . | TRBJ1-2 | . | TRBV5-5
CSVEEPPGQGGEQYF | TGCAGCGTTGAAGAGCCCCCGGGACAGGGTGGCGAGCAGTACTTC | TRBD1 | TRBJ2-7 | few | TRBV29-1